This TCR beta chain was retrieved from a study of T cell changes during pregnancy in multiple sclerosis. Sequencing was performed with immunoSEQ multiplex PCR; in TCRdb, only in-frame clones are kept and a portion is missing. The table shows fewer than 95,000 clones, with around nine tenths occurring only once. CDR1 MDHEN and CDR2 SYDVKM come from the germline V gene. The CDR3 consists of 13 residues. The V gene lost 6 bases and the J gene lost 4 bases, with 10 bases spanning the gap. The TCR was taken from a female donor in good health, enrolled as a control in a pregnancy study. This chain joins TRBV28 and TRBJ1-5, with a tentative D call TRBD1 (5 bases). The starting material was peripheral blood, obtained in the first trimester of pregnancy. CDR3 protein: CASSLTVNQPQHF. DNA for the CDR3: TGTGCCAGCAGCCTGACAGTAAATCAGCCCCAGCATTTT.